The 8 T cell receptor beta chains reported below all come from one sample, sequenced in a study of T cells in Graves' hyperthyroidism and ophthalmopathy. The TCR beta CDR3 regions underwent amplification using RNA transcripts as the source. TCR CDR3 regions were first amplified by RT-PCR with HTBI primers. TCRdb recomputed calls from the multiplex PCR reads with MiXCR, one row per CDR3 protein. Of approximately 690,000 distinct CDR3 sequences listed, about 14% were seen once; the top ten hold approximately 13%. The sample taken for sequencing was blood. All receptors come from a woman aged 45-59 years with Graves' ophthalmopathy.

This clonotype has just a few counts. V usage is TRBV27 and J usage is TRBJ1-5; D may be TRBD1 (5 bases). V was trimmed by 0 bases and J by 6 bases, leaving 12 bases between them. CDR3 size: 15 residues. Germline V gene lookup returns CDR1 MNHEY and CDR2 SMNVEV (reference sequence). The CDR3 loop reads CASSLSSAGLQPQHF. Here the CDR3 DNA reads TGTGCCAGCAGTTTATCGAGCGCAGGGCTTCAGCCCCAGCATTTT.

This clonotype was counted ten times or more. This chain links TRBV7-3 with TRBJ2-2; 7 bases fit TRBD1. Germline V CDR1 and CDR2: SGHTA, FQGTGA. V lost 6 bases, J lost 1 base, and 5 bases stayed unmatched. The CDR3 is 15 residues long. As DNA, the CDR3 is TGTGCCAGCAGGAGGGGACAGATGAACACCGGGGAGCTGTTTTTT. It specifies CASRRGQMNTGELFF.

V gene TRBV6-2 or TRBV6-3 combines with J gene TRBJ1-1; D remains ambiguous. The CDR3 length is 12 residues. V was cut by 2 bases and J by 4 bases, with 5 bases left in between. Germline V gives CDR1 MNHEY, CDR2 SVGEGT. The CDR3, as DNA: TGTGCCAGCAGTTACAAGGGCACTGAAGCTTTCTTT. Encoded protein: CASSYKGTEAFF.

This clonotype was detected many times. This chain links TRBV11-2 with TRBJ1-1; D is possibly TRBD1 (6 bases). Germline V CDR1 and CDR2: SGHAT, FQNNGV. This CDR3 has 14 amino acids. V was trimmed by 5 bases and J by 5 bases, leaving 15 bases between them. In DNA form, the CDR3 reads TGTGCCAGCAGCGCGCTGACAGGTTGGACTGAAGCTTTCTTT. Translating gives CASSALTGWTEAFF. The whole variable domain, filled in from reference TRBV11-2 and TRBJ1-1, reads EAGVAQSPRYKIIEKRQSVAFWCNPISGHATLYWYQQILGQGPKLLIQFQNNGVVDDSQLPKDRFSAERLKGVDSTLKIQPAKLEDSAVYLCASSALTGWTEAFFGQGTRLTVV.

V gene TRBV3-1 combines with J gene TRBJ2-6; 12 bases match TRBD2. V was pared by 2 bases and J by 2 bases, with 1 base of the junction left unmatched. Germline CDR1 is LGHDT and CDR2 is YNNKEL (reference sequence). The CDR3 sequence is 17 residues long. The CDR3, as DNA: TGTGCCAGCAGCCAACGACTAGCGGGAGCTGGGGCCAACGTCCTGACTTTC. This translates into CASSQRLAGAGANVLTF.

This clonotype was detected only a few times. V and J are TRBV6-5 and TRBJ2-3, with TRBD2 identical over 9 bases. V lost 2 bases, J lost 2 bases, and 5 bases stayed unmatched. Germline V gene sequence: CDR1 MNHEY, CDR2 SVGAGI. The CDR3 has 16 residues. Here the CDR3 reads CASSYVAGGDTDTQYF. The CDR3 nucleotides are TGTGCCAGCAGTTACGTCGCGGGAGGGGACACAGATACGCAGTATTTT.

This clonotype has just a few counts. The CDR3 sequence: CASSKTSGRFIDTGELFF. The CDR3, as DNA: TGTGCCAGTAGTAAGACTAGCGGGAGGTTTATCGACACCGGGGAGCTGTTTTTT. The chain links TRBV19 to TRBJ2-2; TRBD2 agrees at 13 bases. The germline V gene encodes CDR1 LNHDA and CDR2 SQIVND (reference sequence). The V and J ends lost 4 bases and 3 bases, in that order; junction bases with no gene match: 8. This CDR3 region has 18 residues.

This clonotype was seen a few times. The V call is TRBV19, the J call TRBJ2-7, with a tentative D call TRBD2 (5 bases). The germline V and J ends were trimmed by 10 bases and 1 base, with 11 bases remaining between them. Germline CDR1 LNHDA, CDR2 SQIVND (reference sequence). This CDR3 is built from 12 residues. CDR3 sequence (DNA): TGTGCCACCACTTCGGGATCCTACGAGCAGTACTTC. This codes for CATTSGSYEQYF.